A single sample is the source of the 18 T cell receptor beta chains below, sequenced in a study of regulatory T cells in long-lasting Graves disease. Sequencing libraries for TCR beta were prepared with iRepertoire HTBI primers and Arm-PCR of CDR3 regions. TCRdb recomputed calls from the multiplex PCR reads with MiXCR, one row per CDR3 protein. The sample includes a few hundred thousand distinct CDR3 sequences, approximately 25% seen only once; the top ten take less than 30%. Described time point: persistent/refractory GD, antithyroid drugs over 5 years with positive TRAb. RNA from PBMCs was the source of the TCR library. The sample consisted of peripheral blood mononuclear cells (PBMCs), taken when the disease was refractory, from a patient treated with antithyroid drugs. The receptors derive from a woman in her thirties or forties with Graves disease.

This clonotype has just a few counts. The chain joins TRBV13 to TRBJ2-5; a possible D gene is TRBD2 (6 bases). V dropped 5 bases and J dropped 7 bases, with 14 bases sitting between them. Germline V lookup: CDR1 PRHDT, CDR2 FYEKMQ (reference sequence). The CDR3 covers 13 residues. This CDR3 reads CASSGSGLVTQYF. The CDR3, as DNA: TGTGCCAGCAGCGGGAGCGGGTTGGTGACCCAGTACTTC.

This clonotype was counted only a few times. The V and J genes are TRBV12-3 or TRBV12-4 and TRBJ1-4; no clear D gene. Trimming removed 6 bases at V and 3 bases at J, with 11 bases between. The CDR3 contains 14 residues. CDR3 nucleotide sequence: TGTGCCAGCAGCCCCATCCCTGCTAATGAAAAACTGTTTTTT. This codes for CASSPIPANEKLFF.

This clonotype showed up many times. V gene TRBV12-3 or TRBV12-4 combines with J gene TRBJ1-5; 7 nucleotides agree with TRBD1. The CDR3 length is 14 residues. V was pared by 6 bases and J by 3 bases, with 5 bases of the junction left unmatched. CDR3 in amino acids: CASRVGTDNQPQHF. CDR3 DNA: TGTGCCAGCAGGGTCGGGACAGACAATCAGCCCCAGCATTTT.

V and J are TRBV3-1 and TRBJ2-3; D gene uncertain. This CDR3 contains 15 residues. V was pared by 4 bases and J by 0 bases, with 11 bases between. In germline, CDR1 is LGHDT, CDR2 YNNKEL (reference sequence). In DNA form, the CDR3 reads TGTGCCAGCAGCCCTTCTGGGGTTAGCACAGATACGCAGTATTTT. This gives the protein CASSPSGVSTDTQYF.

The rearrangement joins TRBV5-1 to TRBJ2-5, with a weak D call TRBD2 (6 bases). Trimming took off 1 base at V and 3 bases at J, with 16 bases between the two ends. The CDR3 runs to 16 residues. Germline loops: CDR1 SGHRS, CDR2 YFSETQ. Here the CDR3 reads CASSLLISGLKETQYF. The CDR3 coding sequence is TGCGCCAGCAGCTTGTTGATATCCGGACTAAAAGAGACCCAGTACTTC.

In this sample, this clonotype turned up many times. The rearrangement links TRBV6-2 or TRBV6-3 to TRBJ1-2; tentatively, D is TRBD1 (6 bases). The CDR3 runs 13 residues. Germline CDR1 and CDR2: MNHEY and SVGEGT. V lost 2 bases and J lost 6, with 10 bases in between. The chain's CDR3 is CASSYMAGDGYTF. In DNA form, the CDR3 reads TGTGCCAGCAGTTACATGGCAGGGGATGGCTACACCTTC.

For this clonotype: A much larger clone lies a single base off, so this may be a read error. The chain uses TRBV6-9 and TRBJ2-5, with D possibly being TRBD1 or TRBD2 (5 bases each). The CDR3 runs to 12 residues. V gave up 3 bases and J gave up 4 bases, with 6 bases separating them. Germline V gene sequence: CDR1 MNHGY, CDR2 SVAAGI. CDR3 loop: CASSYGAETQYF. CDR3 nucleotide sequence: TGTGCCAGCAGTTACGGGGCAGAGACCCAGTACTTC.

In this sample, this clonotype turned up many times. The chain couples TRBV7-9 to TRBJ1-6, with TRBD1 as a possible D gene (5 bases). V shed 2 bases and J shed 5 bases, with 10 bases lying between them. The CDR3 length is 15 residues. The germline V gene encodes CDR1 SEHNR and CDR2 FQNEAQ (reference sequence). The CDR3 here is CASSLFLRDNSPLHF. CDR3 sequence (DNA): TGTGCCAGCAGCTTATTCCTCAGGGATAATTCACCCCTCCACTTT. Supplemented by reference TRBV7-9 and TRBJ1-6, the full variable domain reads DTGVSQNPRHKITKRGQNVTFRCDPISEHNRLYWYRQTLGQGPEFLTYFQNEAQLEKSRLLSDRFSAERPKGSFSTLEIQRTEQGDSAMYLCASSLFLRDNSPLHFGNGTRLTVT.

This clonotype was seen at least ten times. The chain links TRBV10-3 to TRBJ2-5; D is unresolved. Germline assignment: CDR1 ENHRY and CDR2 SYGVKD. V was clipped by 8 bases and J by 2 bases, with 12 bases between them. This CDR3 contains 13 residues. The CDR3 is CAIRAPPQETQYF. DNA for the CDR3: TGTGCCATCCGAGCCCCTCCGCAAGAGACCCAGTACTTC.

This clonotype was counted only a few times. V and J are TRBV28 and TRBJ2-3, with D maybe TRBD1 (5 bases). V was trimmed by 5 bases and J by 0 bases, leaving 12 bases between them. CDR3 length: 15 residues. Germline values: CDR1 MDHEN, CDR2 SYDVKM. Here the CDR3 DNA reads TGTGCCAGCAGTCCCCCAGACAGAAGCACAGATACGCAGTATTTT. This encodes CASSPPDRSTDTQYF.

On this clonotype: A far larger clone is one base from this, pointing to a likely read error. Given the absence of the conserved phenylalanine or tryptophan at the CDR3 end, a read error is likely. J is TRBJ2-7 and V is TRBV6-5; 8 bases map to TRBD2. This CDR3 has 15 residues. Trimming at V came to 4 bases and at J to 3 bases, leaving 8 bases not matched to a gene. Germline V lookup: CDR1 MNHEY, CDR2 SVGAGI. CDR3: CASSLTGLGFYEQYS. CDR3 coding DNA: TGTGCCAGCAGTTTAACGGGACTAGGGTTCTACGAGCAGTACTCC.

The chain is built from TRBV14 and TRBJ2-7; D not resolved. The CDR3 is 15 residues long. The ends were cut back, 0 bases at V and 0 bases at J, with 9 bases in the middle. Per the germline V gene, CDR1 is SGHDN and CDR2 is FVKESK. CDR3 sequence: CASSQEGRPSYEQYF. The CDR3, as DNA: TGTGCCAGCAGCCAAGAAGGCAGACCCTCCTACGAGCAGTACTTC.

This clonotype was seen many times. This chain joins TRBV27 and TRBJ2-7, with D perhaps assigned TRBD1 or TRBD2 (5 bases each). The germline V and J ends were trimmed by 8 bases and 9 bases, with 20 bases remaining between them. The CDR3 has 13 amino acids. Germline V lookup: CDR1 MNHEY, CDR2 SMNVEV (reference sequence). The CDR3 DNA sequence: TGTGCCAGCGGTAAGGCAGGGACGTTCGGGCAGTACTTC. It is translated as CASGKAGTFGQYF.

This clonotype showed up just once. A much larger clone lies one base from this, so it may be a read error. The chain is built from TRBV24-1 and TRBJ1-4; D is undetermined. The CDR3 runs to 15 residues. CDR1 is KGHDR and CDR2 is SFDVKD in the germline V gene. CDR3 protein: CATSDPRQNNEKLSF. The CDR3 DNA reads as TGTGCCACCAGTGACCCGCGGCAGAATAATGAAAAACTGTCTTTT.

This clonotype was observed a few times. The CDR3 DNA follows: TGTGCCGTCCACGAGGGGGGGAACACTGAAGCTTTCTTT. This sequence encodes CAVHEGGNTEAFF. This rearrangement joins TRBV6-1 to TRBJ1-1; perhaps TRBD1 as D (6 bases). Germline-derived CDR1 and CDR2 are MNHNS and SASEGT. This CDR3 has 13 amino acids. The germline V and J ends were trimmed by 11 bases and 1 base, with 14 bases remaining between them.

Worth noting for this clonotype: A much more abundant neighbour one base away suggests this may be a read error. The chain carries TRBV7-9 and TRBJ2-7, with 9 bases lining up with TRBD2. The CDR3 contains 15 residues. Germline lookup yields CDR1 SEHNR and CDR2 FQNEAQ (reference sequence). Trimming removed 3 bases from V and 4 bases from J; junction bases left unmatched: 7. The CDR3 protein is CASSFASGTEYEQYF. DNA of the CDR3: TGTGCCAGCAGCTTCGCTAGCGGGACGGAATACGAGCAGTACTTC.

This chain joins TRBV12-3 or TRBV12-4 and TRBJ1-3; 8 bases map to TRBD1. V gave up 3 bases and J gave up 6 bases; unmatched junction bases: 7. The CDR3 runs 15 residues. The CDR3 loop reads CASSFYGQGANTIYF. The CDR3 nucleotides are TGTGCCAGCAGTTTCTACGGACAGGGAGCAAACACCATATATTTT.

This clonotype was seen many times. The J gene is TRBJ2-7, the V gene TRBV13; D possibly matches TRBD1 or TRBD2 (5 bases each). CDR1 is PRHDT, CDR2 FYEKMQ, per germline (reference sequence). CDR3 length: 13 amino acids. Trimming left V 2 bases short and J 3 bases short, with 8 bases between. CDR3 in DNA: TGTGCCAGCAGCTTAAAGAGGGGCTACGAGCAGTACTTC. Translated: CASSLKRGYEQYF.